This T cell receptor beta chain was identified in a study of cytomegalovirus exposure and HLA in healthy donors. Points from the study as a whole: Across all donors, roughly uniform sequencing depth was an assumption of the presence/absence analyses. In vitro checks showed that a few CMV-associated chains really do target CMV antigens.

Germline V gene data show CDR1 as MNHEY and CDR2 as SVGAGI. The CDR3 sequence is 14 residues long. J was trimmed by 0 bases and V by 8 bases; bases with no gene match: 5. The PCR employed 60 Vbeta primers together with 13 Jbeta primers. Libraries were prepared by immunoSEQ multiplex PCR; TCRdb keeps only in-frame clonotypes and omits some of them. The data hold around 170,000 clones, with around 86% observed a single time. This clone was found a few times. Antigen unknown. The chain is built from TRBV6-5 and TRBJ2-3; the match to TRBD2 covers 7 bases. The receptor was derived from a woman younger than 35 in good health and CMV-seronegative. Source material: PBMCs. As DNA, the CDR3 is TGTGCCAGCCGTGCGCGGGAGAGCACAGATACGCAGTATTTT. It specifies CASRARESTDTQYF.